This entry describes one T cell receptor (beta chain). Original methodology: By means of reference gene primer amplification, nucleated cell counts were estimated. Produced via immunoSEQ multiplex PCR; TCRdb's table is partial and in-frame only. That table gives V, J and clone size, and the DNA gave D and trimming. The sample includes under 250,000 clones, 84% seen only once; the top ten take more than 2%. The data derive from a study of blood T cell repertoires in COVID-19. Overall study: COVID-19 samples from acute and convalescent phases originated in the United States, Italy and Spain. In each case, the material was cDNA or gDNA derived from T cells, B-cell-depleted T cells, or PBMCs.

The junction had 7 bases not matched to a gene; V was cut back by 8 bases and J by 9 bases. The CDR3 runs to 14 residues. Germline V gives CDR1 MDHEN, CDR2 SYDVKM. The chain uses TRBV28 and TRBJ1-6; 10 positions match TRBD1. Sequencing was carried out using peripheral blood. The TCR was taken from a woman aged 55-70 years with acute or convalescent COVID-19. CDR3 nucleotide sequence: TGTGCCAGCCGAGGGACAGGGGAATTTTCACCCCTCCACTTT. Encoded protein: CASRGTGEFSPLHF.